Each of the 21 T cell receptor beta chains below was sequenced from the same sample in a study of blood T cell repertoires in COVID-19. Clones were read by immunoSEQ multiplex PCR, and TCRdb kept only the in-frame ones, dropping some. Counted here are more than 200,000 clones, roughly 88% occurring once; the ten biggest clones make up 2.1%. What was sequenced was peripheral blood. All receptors come from a woman between 40 and 50 years old who had recovered from COVID-19.

The chain uses TRBV3-1 (or the pseudogene TRBV3-2) and TRBJ2-2, with D possibly being TRBD2 (5 bases). The length of the CDR3 is 17 residues. V dropped 1 base and J dropped 7 bases, with 19 bases sitting between them. Per the germline V gene, CDR1 is LGHDT and CDR2 is YNNKEL (reference sequence). The CDR3 nucleotides read TGTGCCAGCAGCCAAGTGGTCGGGATAGGGTTGGACGGGGAGCTGTTTTTT. As protein: CASSQVVGIGLDGELFF.

The chain recombines TRBV20-1 with TRBJ2-2; TRBD2 agrees at 7 bases. This CDR3 spans 15 amino acids. The V gene's germline CDR1 is DFQATT and CDR2 SNEGSKA (reference sequence). The V and J ends lost 3 bases and 10 bases, in that order; junction bases with no gene match: 14. CDR3 amino acids: CSASPWGGPLEELFF. The CDR3, as DNA: TGCAGTGCTAGTCCTTGGGGGGGACCGCTAGAGGAGCTGTTTTTT.

The gene calls are TRBV7-2 and TRBJ2-1; 9 bases map to TRBD2. The germline V gene has CDR1 SGHTA and CDR2 FQGNSA. The CDR3 totals 15 residues. V dropped 2 bases and J dropped 4; count of bases not matched to a gene: 3. The chain's CDR3 is CASSLRTSEYNEQFF. The CDR3 DNA reads as TGTGCCAGCAGCTTAAGGACTAGCGAGTACAATGAGCAGTTCTTC.

J is TRBJ2-6 and V is TRBV7-2, with 11 bases that match TRBD1. The CDR3 runs 17 residues. Germline values: CDR1 SGHTA, CDR2 FQGNSA. V trimming: 5 bases; J trimming: 1 base; junction bases outside the gene matches: 4. The CDR3: CASSARDRGSGANVLTF. The CDR3 DNA sequence: TGTGCCAGCAGCGCCCGGGACAGGGGGTCTGGGGCCAACGTCCTGACTTTC.

J is TRBJ2-4 and V is TRBV18; 16 bases fit TRBD2. The CDR3 consists of 20 residues. The germline gives CDR1 KGHSH, CDR2 LQKENI. The V segment lost 0 bases and the J segment 0 bases; nucleotides outside the gene matches: 5. CDR3 nucleotide sequence: TGTGCCAGCTCACCACCGGGACTAGCGGGAGGGCCTAAAGCCAAAAACATTCAGTACTTC. Its protein product is CASSPPGLAGGPKAKNIQYF.

This chain connects TRBV5-1 to TRBJ2-6; TRBD1 aligns across 7 bases. The V gene's germline CDR1 is SGHRS and CDR2 YFSETQ. With 6 bases clipped from V and 0 bases from J, the junction kept 6 bases outside the gene matches. This CDR3 has 16 residues. The CDR3 DNA reads TGCGCCAGCAACCGACAGGGTTCCTCTGGGGCCAACGTCCTGACTTTC. Translation: CASNRQGSSGANVLTF.

This clone was seen a single time. The genes are TRBV24-1 and TRBJ2-1, with D maybe TRBD2 (5 bases). The CDR3 is 15 amino acids. Germline V gene lookup returns CDR1 KGHDR and CDR2 SFDVKD. The ends were cut back, 5 bases at V and 8 bases at J, with 18 bases in the middle. The CDR3 is CATSGVRDFDDEQFF. The CDR3 DNA is TGTGCCACCAGTGGGGTCCGGGATTTTGACGATGAGCAGTTCTTC.

The chain combines TRBV5-1 with TRBJ1-2, with 10 bases matching TRBD1. The V gene end was trimmed by 4 bases and the J gene end by 8 bases; junction bases not matched to a gene: 14. Germline V gives CDR1 SGHRS, CDR2 YFSETQ. CDR3 length equals 16 residues. DNA for the CDR3: TGCGCCAGCAGCCCCGGGGACAGGGGCCTTTCTGAGGGCTACACCTTC. This codes for CASSPGDRGLSEGYTF.

The genes are TRBV19 and TRBJ1-6; TRBD1 might be the D (5 bases). The CDR3 length is 15 residues. Deletions cut 4 bases from V and 7 bases from J, with 14 bases between. Germline CDR1 reads LNHDA; CDR2 reads SQIVND (reference sequence). The CDR3, as DNA: TGTGCCAGTAGTAAATCAGGGATGGAAAATTCACCCCTCCACTTT. This gives the protein CASSKSGMENSPLHF.

This chain uses TRBV7-2 with TRBJ2-1; 7 positions agree with TRBD2. This CDR3 has 18 amino acids. CDR1 and CDR2 (germline): SGHTA, FQGNSA. V lost 3 bases and J lost 1; bases outside the gene matches: 12. The CDR3 is CASSFSPRLAESYNEQFF. The CDR3 coding sequence is TGTGCCAGCAGCTTCTCCCCTCGGCTAGCGGAATCCTACAATGAGCAGTTCTTC. Full variable domain (remainder filled in from reference TRBV7-2 and TRBJ2-1): GAGVSQSPSNKVTEKGKDVELRCDPISGHTALYWYRQSLGQGLEFLIYFQGNSAPDKSGLPSDRFSAERTGGSVSTLTIQRTQQEDSAVYLCASSFSPRLAESYNEQFFGPGTRLTVL.

V gene TRBV5-6 combines with J gene TRBJ2-3; no firm D call. This CDR3 has 13 residues. CDR1 is SGHDT and CDR2 is YYEEEE in the germline V gene. Trimming took 3 bases from V and 1 from J, leaving 6 bases between them. The CDR3 loop reads CASSSRGTDTQYF. Written as DNA, the CDR3 is TGTGCCAGCAGCTCCCGGGGCACAGATACGCAGTATTTT. Full variable domain (missing parts from reference TRBV5-6 and TRBJ2-3): DAGVTQSPTHLIKTRGQQVTLRCSPKSGHDTVSWYQQALGQGPQFIFQYYEEEERQRGNFPDRFSGHQFPNYSSELNVNALLLGDSALYLCASSSRGTDTQYFGPGTRLTVL.

The chain carries TRBV11-2 and TRBJ2-5; 10 bases agree with TRBD2. The CDR3 is made up of 15 amino acids. The germline V gene encodes CDR1 SGHAT and CDR2 FQNNGV. Germline trimming cut 4 bases from V and 3 bases from J; bases unmatched to any gene: 5. The CDR3 spells CASSSGTSVKETQYF. DNA of the CDR3: TGTGCCAGCAGCTCCGGGACTAGCGTAAAAGAGACCCAGTACTTC.

The genes are TRBV11-2 and TRBJ2-2, with 7 bases that match TRBD2. The junction had 7 bases not matched to a gene; V was cut back by 0 bases and J by 3 bases. The germline gives CDR1 SGHAT, CDR2 FQNNGV. The CDR3 covers 17 residues. Here the CDR3 DNA reads TGTGCCAGCAGCTTAGACCGGACTAGAGCACACACCGGGGAGCTGTTTTTT. Its translation is CASSLDRTRAHTGELFF.

The chain carries TRBV19 and TRBJ2-1; the D gene is possibly TRBD1 (6 bases). The V gene's germline CDR1 is LNHDA and CDR2 SQIVND (reference sequence). CDR3 length: 14 residues. Trimming cost V 9 bases and J 0 bases, with 12 bases left between them. In DNA, the CDR3 is TGTGCCAGCACCCAGGGGATCTCCTACAATGAGCAGTTCTTC. This translates into CASTQGISYNEQFF.

V usage is TRBV9 and J usage is TRBJ2-3; D possibly corresponds to TRBD1 (7 bases). V dropped 0 bases and J dropped 8 bases, with 19 bases sitting between them. This CDR3 is 16 amino acids long. Germline V gives CDR1 SGDLS, CDR2 YYNGEE. CDR3 loop: CASSVAGGTVIGTQYF. As DNA, the CDR3 is TGTGCCAGCAGCGTAGCTGGAGGGACAGTCATTGGTACGCAGTATTTT.

In its sample, this clone was seen a few times. The V call is TRBV5-1, the J call TRBJ2-7; 7 bases map to TRBD1. Germline V gene lookup returns CDR1 SGHRS and CDR2 YFSETQ. The length of the CDR3 is 15 residues. Trimming removed 3 bases from V and 2 bases from J; junction bases left unmatched: 8. The CDR3: CASSSNRGIPYEQYF. The CDR3 DNA reads as TGCGCCAGCAGCTCAAACAGGGGTATCCCCTACGAGCAGTACTTC.

This rearrangement joins TRBV23-1 to TRBJ2-7, with 11 bases identical to TRBD1. TRBV23-1 is treated as an ORF (open reading frame) with a function not yet certain. The CDR3 has 15 residues. Losses at the gene ends were 8 bases for V and 1 base for J; bases not matched to a gene: 7. Here the CDR3 reads CASGGTGGESYEQYF. The CDR3 nucleotides read TGCGCCAGCGGGGGGACAGGGGGAGAATCCTACGAGCAGTACTTC.

V is TRBV6-5 and J is TRBJ2-7; 7 bases fit TRBD2. The germline V gene encodes CDR1 MNHEY and CDR2 SVGAGI. The CDR3 covers 11 residues. The junction had 3 bases not matched to a gene; V was cut back by 6 bases and J by 7 bases. This CDR3 is CASSPGGEQYF. The CDR3 DNA reads TGTGCCAGCAGCCCCGGGGGGGAGCAGTACTTC.

V gene TRBV6-5 combines with J gene TRBJ1-6; 10 nucleotides align to TRBD1. The CDR3 runs to 15 residues. Germline lookup yields CDR1 MNHEY and CDR2 SVGAGI. Unmatched junction bases numbered 9, after V lost 6 bases and J lost 10 bases. CDR3 sequence: CASRPTGTGVSPLHF. CDR3 nucleotide sequence: TGTGCCAGCAGACCCACCGGGACAGGGGTGTCACCCCTCCACTTT.

The rearrangement links TRBV7-2 to TRBJ2-7; 13 bases match TRBD2. CDR1 and CDR2 (germline): SGHTA, FQGNSA. This CDR3 is 16 amino acids long. Trimming cost V 1 base and J 3 bases; bases outside gene matches: 3. The CDR3 coding sequence is TGTGCCAGCAGCTTAGTCGGGACTAGCGGGGACTACGAGCAGTACTTC. Protein product: CASSLVGTSGDYEQYF.

The chain joins TRBV7-9 to TRBJ1-4; TRBD1 agrees at 9 bases. CDR1 and CDR2 (germline): SEHNR, FQNEAQ (reference sequence). After removal of 5 bases from V and 8 bases from J, the junction contained 6 bases not matched to a gene. The length of the CDR3 is 14 residues. DNA of the CDR3: TGTGCCAGCAGCCTCACAGGGGGCAGAGAAAAACTGTTTTTT. Its translation: CASSLTGGREKLFF. Full variable domain (rest looked up from reference TRBV7-9 and TRBJ1-4): DTGVSQNPRHKITKRGQNVTFRCDPISEHNRLYWYRQTLGQGPEFLTYFQNEAQLEKSRLLSDRFSAERPKGSFSTLEIQRTEQGDSAMYLCASSLTGGREKLFFGSGTQLSVL.